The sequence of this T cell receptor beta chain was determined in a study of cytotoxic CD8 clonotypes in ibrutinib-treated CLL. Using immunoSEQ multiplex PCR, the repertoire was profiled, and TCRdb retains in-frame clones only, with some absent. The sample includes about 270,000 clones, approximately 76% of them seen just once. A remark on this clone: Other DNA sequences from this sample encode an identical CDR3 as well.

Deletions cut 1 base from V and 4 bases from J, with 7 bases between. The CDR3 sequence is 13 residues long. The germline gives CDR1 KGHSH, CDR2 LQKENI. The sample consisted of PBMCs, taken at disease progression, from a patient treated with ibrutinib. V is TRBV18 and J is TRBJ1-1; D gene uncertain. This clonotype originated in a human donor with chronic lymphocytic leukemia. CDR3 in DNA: TGTGCCAGCTCACCACGTCGGGGCACTGAAGCTTTCTTT. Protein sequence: CASSPRRGTEAFF. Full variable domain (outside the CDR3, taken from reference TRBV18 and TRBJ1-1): NAGVMQNPRHLVRRRGQEARLRCSPMKGHSHVYWYRQLPEEGLKFMVYLQKENIIDESGMPKERFSAEFPKEGPSILRIQQVVRGDSAAYFCASSPRRGTEAFFGQGTRLTVV.